This is a list of T cell receptor beta chains from one sample in a study of T cell responses to AZD1222 COVID-19 vaccine. TCRdb's copy holds only in-frame clones and misses some; the assay was immunoSEQ multiplex PCR. Of 130,000 to 150,000 clones listed, around 88% are singletons. The material was peripheral blood, obtained on day 0 of AZD1222 vaccination. These TCRs come from an adult in good health. CDR3s include the opening cysteine and the closing phenylalanine or tryptophan. Each record gives: CDR3 DNA, CDR3 protein, D gene, V gene, J gene, clone size. The D gene is left open where the match is weak. Expanded clones are given a class, and other clones once, few, many or no size at all.

CDR3 DNA: TGTGCCAGCAGCCGCACAACAGGGGCCAACGTCCTGACTTTC; CDR3 protein: CASSRTTGANVLTF; D gene: .; V gene: TRBV7-2; J gene: TRBJ2-6; clone size: .
CDR3 DNA: TGTGCCAGCAGCCCAACCTCTAGCGGGGGGGCCCATGAGCAGTTCTTC; CDR3 protein: CASSPTSSGGAHEQFF; D gene: TRBD2; V gene: TRBV7-3; J gene: TRBJ2-1; clone size: .
CDR3 DNA: TGTGCCAGCAGTGAGGGCTGGGGACTGGACGGAGAGACCCAGTACTTC; CDR3 protein: CASSEGWGLDGETQYF; D gene: .; V gene: TRBV25-1; J gene: TRBJ2-5; clone size: .
CDR3 DNA: TGTGCCAGCAGTTTGCAGGATCTTCGTCTGGGCGAGCAGTACTTC; CDR3 protein: CASSLQDLRLGEQYF; D gene: .; V gene: TRBV28; J gene: TRBJ2-7; clone size: .
CDR3 DNA: TGTGCCAGCAGCGTTAGCGGGCAAGAGACCCAGTACTTC; CDR3 protein: CASSVSGQETQYF; D gene: TRBD2; V gene: TRBV9; J gene: TRBJ2-5; clone size: .
CDR3 DNA: TGTGCCTGGGGGGGTGAGAACACCGGGGAGCTGTTTTTT; CDR3 protein: CAWGGENTGELFF; D gene: TRBD2; V gene: TRBV6-6; J gene: TRBJ2-2; clone size: .
CDR3 DNA: TGTGCCAGCAGCCACGCGGATCAGCCCCAGCATTTT; CDR3 protein: CASSHADQPQHF; D gene: .; V gene: TRBV3-1/TRBV3-2; J gene: TRBJ1-5; clone size: .
CDR3 DNA: TGCGCCAGCAGTACCGGGACAGCCCTTTCCTACGAGCAGTACTTC; CDR3 protein: CASSTGTALSYEQYF; D gene: TRBD1; V gene: TRBV5-1; J gene: TRBJ2-7; clone size: .
CDR3 DNA: TGTGCCAGCAGCCGATTCACAGGGACTGAAGCTTTCTTT; CDR3 protein: CASSRFTGTEAFF; D gene: .; V gene: TRBV11-2; J gene: TRBJ1-1; clone size: .
CDR3 DNA: TGTGCCAGCTCACCGGACCTGCTAGGAGCTTTCTTT; CDR3 protein: CASSPDLLGAFF; D gene: .; V gene: TRBV18; J gene: TRBJ1-1; clone size: .
CDR3 DNA: TGTGCCAGCAGCTTGGACCAGGAGTTCGCGGAGTACTTC; CDR3 protein: CASSLDQEFAEYF; D gene: .; V gene: TRBV5-5; J gene: TRBJ2-7; clone size: .
CDR3 DNA: TGTGCCAGCAGCCTCGGAGGGGGAGGCAATCAGCCCCAGCATTTT; CDR3 protein: CASSLGGGGNQPQHF; D gene: .; V gene: TRBV7-2; J gene: TRBJ1-5; clone size: .
CDR3 DNA: TGTGCCAGCGGCACCAGGGGCGGGGATTCACCCCTCCACTTT; CDR3 protein: CASGTRGGDSPLHF; D gene: .; V gene: TRBV6-5; J gene: TRBJ1-6; clone size: few
CDR3 DNA: TGTGCCATCAGTGCCTCGGGACAGCGCTATGGCTACACCTTC; CDR3 protein: CAISASGQRYGYTF; D gene: TRBD1; V gene: TRBV10-3; J gene: TRBJ1-2; clone size: .
CDR3 DNA: TGCGCCAGTAGACAGCCCTCTGGAAACACCATATATTTT; CDR3 protein: CASRQPSGNTIYF; D gene: .; V gene: TRBV5-1; J gene: TRBJ1-3; clone size: .
CDR3 DNA: TGTGCCAGCAAGGAAGTTGGCTACACCTTC; CDR3 protein: CASKEVGYTF; D gene: .; V gene: TRBV28; J gene: TRBJ1-2; clone size: .
CDR3 DNA: TGCAGCGTTGACCGACAGACCATGAACACTGAAGCTTTCTTT; CDR3 protein: CSVDRQTMNTEAFF; D gene: .; V gene: TRBV29-1; J gene: TRBJ1-1; clone size: .
CDR3 DNA: TGTGCCAGCAGCCAAATGGGACTAGCGGGAGACAATGAGCAGTTCTTC; CDR3 protein: CASSQMGLAGDNEQFF; D gene: TRBD2; V gene: TRBV7-3; J gene: TRBJ2-1; clone size: .
CDR3 DNA: TGTGCCAGCAGTTTAAGTAGGGGAAGTAATTCACCCCTCCACTTT; CDR3 protein: CASSLSRGSNSPLHF; D gene: .; V gene: TRBV27; J gene: TRBJ1-6; clone size: .
CDR3 DNA: TGCAGTGCCCAGCGGGAAGAGTACACCTTC; CDR3 protein: CSAQREEYTF; D gene: .; V gene: TRBV20-1; J gene: TRBJ1-2; clone size: .
CDR3 DNA: TGTGCCACCAGGAAATTCCAGGGAAGGTCTGGTGAAAAACTGTTTTTT; CDR3 protein: CATRKFQGRSGEKLFF; D gene: .; V gene: TRBV24-1; J gene: TRBJ1-4; clone size: .
CDR3 DNA: TGTGCCAGCAGCCAAGTGAGTGGCTATGGCTACACCTTC; CDR3 protein: CASSQVSGYGYTF; D gene: .; V gene: TRBV14; J gene: TRBJ1-2; clone size: .
CDR3 DNA: TGTGCCAGCAGCCCAGGGTTGAACACTGAAGCTTTCTTT; CDR3 protein: CASSPGLNTEAFF; D gene: .; V gene: TRBV12-3/TRBV12-4; J gene: TRBJ1-1; clone size: .
CDR3 DNA: TGTGCCAGCTCACGAGGGACAGGAGAGACCCAGTACTTC; CDR3 protein: CASSRGTGETQYF; D gene: TRBD1; V gene: TRBV18; J gene: TRBJ2-5; clone size: .
CDR3 DNA: TGTGCCAGGGGGGGATTTCAGCCCCAGCATTTT; CDR3 protein: CARGGFQPQHF; D gene: .; V gene: TRBV21-1; J gene: TRBJ1-5; clone size: .
CDR3 DNA: TGTGCCACCAGTGAACACAGGGCCGGGCAAGAGACCCAGTACTTC; CDR3 protein: CATSEHRAGQETQYF; D gene: .; V gene: TRBV24-1; J gene: TRBJ2-5; clone size: .
CDR3 DNA: TGTGCCACCAGTGATAGTAGACACAGTGGCAATCAGCCCCAGCATTTT; CDR3 protein: CATSDSRHSGNQPQHF; D gene: .; V gene: TRBV24-1; J gene: TRBJ1-5; clone size: once
CDR3 DNA: TGCAGCTTCGCGAGGGGTGGGAACACCGGGGAGCTGTTTTTT; CDR3 protein: CSFARGGNTGELFF; D gene: .; V gene: TRBV29-1; J gene: TRBJ2-2; clone size: .
CDR3 DNA: TGCGCCAGCAGCCAAGATAGCGGGGGCACCGGGGAGCTGTTTTTT; CDR3 protein: CASSQDSGGTGELFF; D gene: TRBD2; V gene: TRBV4-1; J gene: TRBJ2-2; clone size: .
CDR3 DNA: TGTGCCAGCAGTTTAGGAAGCGCAGGGAACACTGAAGCTTTCTTT; CDR3 protein: CASSLGSAGNTEAFF; D gene: .; V gene: TRBV6-5; J gene: TRBJ1-1; clone size: .
CDR3 DNA: TGCGCCAGCAGCTTGGGGATGACAGGGGCAGAGGTTGAAAAACTGTTTTTT; CDR3 protein: CASSLGMTGAEVEKLFF; D gene: TRBD1; V gene: TRBV5-1; J gene: TRBJ1-4; clone size: once
CDR3 DNA: TGTGCCAGCAGTGCGGGACAGGGGGCGCCGCGGTCCTACGAGCAGTACTTC; CDR3 protein: CASSAGQGAPRSYEQYF; D gene: TRBD1; V gene: TRBV6-1; J gene: TRBJ2-7; clone size: few
CDR3 DNA: TGTGCCAGTAGTATAGAAACAGGCCCCTACGAGCAGTACTTC; CDR3 protein: CASSIETGPYEQYF; D gene: .; V gene: TRBV19; J gene: TRBJ2-7; clone size: .
CDR3 DNA: TGCGCCAGCAGCTTGCTTCCTAGCCCCGGGGAGCAGTACTTC; CDR3 protein: CASSLLPSPGEQYF; D gene: .; V gene: TRBV5-1; J gene: TRBJ2-7; clone size: .
CDR3 DNA: TGTGCCAGCAGCTCGCTGTTTAGCAATCAGCCCCAGCATTTT; CDR3 protein: CASSSLFSNQPQHF; D gene: .; V gene: TRBV5-6; J gene: TRBJ1-5; clone size: .
CDR3 DNA: TGTGCCTCCTCCATACGGGGAGCCAAAAACATTCAGTACTTC; CDR3 protein: CASSIRGAKNIQYF; D gene: .; V gene: TRBV13; J gene: TRBJ2-4; clone size: .
CDR3 DNA: TGTGCCAGTAATACCGACAGGGAACACTATGGCTACACCTTC; CDR3 protein: CASNTDREHYGYTF; D gene: TRBD1; V gene: TRBV19; J gene: TRBJ1-2; clone size: .
CDR3 DNA: TGTGCCAGCAGCCAAGGAGCGAGCCGAGGCACCATATATTTT; CDR3 protein: CASSQGASRGTIYF; D gene: .; V gene: TRBV3-1/TRBV3-2; J gene: TRBJ1-3; clone size: .
CDR3 DNA: TGTGCCAGCAGCTTGGTACAGGGTCTCCACTCTGGAAACACCATATATTTT; CDR3 protein: CASSLVQGLHSGNTIYF; D gene: .; V gene: TRBV5-8; J gene: TRBJ1-3; clone size: .
CDR3 DNA: TGTGCCAGCACCGTGGGGGTCGGGGGGAATTCACCCCTCCACTTT; CDR3 protein: CASTVGVGGNSPLHF; D gene: .; V gene: TRBV9; J gene: TRBJ1-6; clone size: .
CDR3 DNA: TGTGCCAGCAGCCAACTGCGGGGGCAGGCTTTGGACTATGGCTACACCTTC; CDR3 protein: CASSQLRGQALDYGYTF; D gene: .; V gene: TRBV14; J gene: TRBJ1-2; clone size: .
CDR3 DNA: TGTGCCAGCAGCCAAGATCTCCAGGGGACCTACACCATATATTTT; CDR3 protein: CASSQDLQGTYTIYF; D gene: .; V gene: TRBV4-2; J gene: TRBJ1-3; clone size: .
CDR3 DNA: TGTGCCAGCCGAACTAGCGGGGCGGACTCCTACGAGCAGTACTTC; CDR3 protein: CASRTSGADSYEQYF; D gene: TRBD2; V gene: TRBV28; J gene: TRBJ2-7; clone size: .
CDR3 DNA: TGTGCCAGCAGCTCCGACAGTAACACTGAAGCTTTCTTT; CDR3 protein: CASSSDSNTEAFF; D gene: .; V gene: TRBV7-3; J gene: TRBJ1-1; clone size: .
CDR3 DNA: TGTGCCAGCAGCGCCGGACAGGGGGCCAGTGAGCAGTACTTC; CDR3 protein: CASSAGQGASEQYF; D gene: TRBD1; V gene: TRBV7-3; J gene: TRBJ2-7; clone size: .
CDR3 DNA: TGTGCCAGCAGCCCTCGGACGGGCGAAAAACTGTTTTTT; CDR3 protein: CASSPRTGEKLFF; D gene: .; V gene: TRBV9; J gene: TRBJ1-4; clone size: .
CDR3 DNA: TGTGCCAGCAGCGAGGCAATGAACACTGAAGCTTTCTTT; CDR3 protein: CASSEAMNTEAFF; D gene: .; V gene: TRBV9; J gene: TRBJ1-1; clone size: few
CDR3 DNA: TGTGCCAGCAGCTTAGAGGGGGGGGGCACTGAAGCTTTCTTT; CDR3 protein: CASSLEGGGTEAFF; D gene: .; V gene: TRBV11-2; J gene: TRBJ1-1; clone size: .
CDR3 DNA: TGTGCCAGCAGCTTAAGTCCTAGCGGGGGGGCCGGTGAGCAGTTCTTC; CDR3 protein: CASSLSPSGGAGEQFF; D gene: TRBD2; V gene: TRBV7-3; J gene: TRBJ2-1; clone size: .
CDR3 DNA: TGTGCCAGCAGCGTAGTAACAGGGGAGGGCTACACCTTC; CDR3 protein: CASSVVTGEGYTF; D gene: TRBD1; V gene: TRBV9; J gene: TRBJ1-2; clone size: .
CDR3 DNA: TGTGCCAGCAGTTTACAGGGCCGTCAGCCCCAGCATTTT; CDR3 protein: CASSLQGRQPQHF; D gene: .; V gene: TRBV28; J gene: TRBJ1-5; clone size: .
CDR3 DNA: TGTGCCAGCAGTTACTCGAGGCAGGGAGGCTATGGCTACACCTTC; CDR3 protein: CASSYSRQGGYGYTF; D gene: .; V gene: TRBV6-5; J gene: TRBJ1-2; clone size: .
CDR3 DNA: TGTGCCAGCAGCCGGGAGGGGACAGGGGTATACAATGAGCAGTTCTTC; CDR3 protein: CASSREGTGVYNEQFF; D gene: TRBD1; V gene: TRBV7-3; J gene: TRBJ2-1; clone size: .
CDR3 DNA: TGTGCCACCAGTGACCTAGACAGGGCTAGCGAGCAGTACTTC; CDR3 protein: CATSDLDRASEQYF; D gene: TRBD1; V gene: TRBV24-1; J gene: TRBJ2-7; clone size: .
CDR3 DNA: TGCGCCAGCAGCGCTTATAACAGGGGTAGCCTATTAAACATTCAGTACTTC; CDR3 protein: CASSAYNRGSLLNIQYF; D gene: TRBD1; V gene: TRBV5-1; J gene: TRBJ2-4; clone size: once